This T cell receptor beta chain emerged from a study of shared clonotypes between healthy human individuals. This clone has just one count. Replicate PCRs for unsorted PBMC used roughly 320 ng DNA (approximately 31,000 T cell genomes). TCRdb keeps only in-frame clones here, not all; method: immunoSEQ multiplex PCR. The sample shows some 480,000 clones, around three quarters of them seen only once. V gave up 3 bases and J gave up 7 bases, with 15 bases separating them. The CDR3 length is 14 residues. The germline V gene encodes CDR1 KGHSH and CDR2 LQKENI. Donors were Caucasian adults residing in Nashville, Tennessee, USA.

Sequences were obtained from PBMCs. J is TRBJ1-1 and V is TRBV18; TRBD1 is a possible D gene (6 bases). The origin of this receptor is a woman aged 40 to 50 in good health. Some clones in this sample may be carry-over from other donors' samples. DNA of the CDR3: TGTGCCAGCTCACCGCCTGACGGACAGTATGAAGCTTTCTTT. It yields the protein CASSPPDGQYEAFF.